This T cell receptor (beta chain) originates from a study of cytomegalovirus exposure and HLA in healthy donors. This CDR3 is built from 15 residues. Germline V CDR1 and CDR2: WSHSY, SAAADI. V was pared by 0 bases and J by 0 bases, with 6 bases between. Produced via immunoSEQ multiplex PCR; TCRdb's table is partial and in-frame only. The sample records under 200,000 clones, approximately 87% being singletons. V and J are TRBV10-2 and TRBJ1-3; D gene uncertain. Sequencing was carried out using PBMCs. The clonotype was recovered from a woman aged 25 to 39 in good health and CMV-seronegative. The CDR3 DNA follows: TGCGCCAGCAGTGAGTCACCCTCCTCTGGAAACACCATATATTTT. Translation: CASSESPSSGNTIYF.